The 12 T cell receptor beta chains listed next were all sequenced from one sample in a study of cytomegalovirus exposure and HLA in healthy donors. The PCR employed 60 Vbeta primers together with 13 Jbeta primers. Only in-frame clones appear in the TCRdb table, and some are missing; sequencing was by immunoSEQ multiplex PCR. The sample holds tens of thousands of clones. The sequenced material came from PBMCs. The receptor set was obtained from a male donor in good health and CMV-seronegative.

This chain uses TRBV5-1 with TRBJ2-2, with 7 bases matching TRBD2. Germline loops: CDR1 SGHRS, CDR2 YFSETQ. This CDR3 is 15 amino acids long. V lost 1 base, J lost 0 bases, and 0 bases stayed unmatched. The chain's CDR3 is CASSLSGTNTGELFF. The CDR3 DNA follows: TGCGCCAGCAGCTTGAGCGGGACGAACACCGGGGAGCTGTTTTTT.

J is TRBJ2-1 and V is TRBV15; 11 positions agree with TRBD2. The junction had 13 bases not matched to a gene; V was cut back by 2 bases and J by 7 bases. Germline V CDR1 and CDR2: LNHNV, YYDKDF (reference sequence). The CDR3 contains 18 residues. The CDR3 sequence is CATSRPGTSGLSRNEQFF. The DNA of the CDR3 is TGTGCCACCAGCAGACCCGGGACTAGCGGCTTGAGTAGGAATGAGCAGTTCTTC.

In regard to this clone: One junction end disagrees with the germline gene, perhaps due to a read error. The chain links TRBV7-7 to TRBJ2-2, with 7 bases lining up with TRBD2. The CDR3 has 17 amino acids. CDR1 is SSHAT, CDR2 FNYEAQ, per germline (reference sequence). This CDR3 reads CASSLEPGGRRTGELFF. The CDR3 DNA sequence: TGTGCTAGCAGCTTAGAACCAGGCGGGAGACGCACCGGGGAGCTGTTTTTT.

The CDR3, as DNA: TGTGCCAGCAGTTCGGGGACTAGCGGAGTCTACGAGCAGTACTTC. Its protein product is CASSSGTSGVYEQYF. The chain combines TRBV27 with TRBJ2-5; TRBD2 matches 11 bases. The DNA end is a closer match to TRBJ2-7, so the J assignment may be wrong. CDR3 length: 15 amino acids. CDR1 and CDR2 from the germline V gene are MNHEY and SMNVEV (reference sequence).

This rearrangement joins TRBV7-3 to TRBJ1-1, with 7 bases lining up with TRBD1. The V gene end was trimmed by 0 bases and the J gene end by 6 bases; junction bases not matched to a gene: 1. Germline CDR1 SGHTA, CDR2 FQGTGA. The CDR3 totals 13 residues. The CDR3 here is CASSLTTGSEAFF. The CDR3 DNA sequence: TGTGCCAGCAGCTTAACGACAGGGTCTGAAGCTTTCTTT.

This chain joins TRBV28 and TRBJ2-5; no definite D call. The germline CDR1 and CDR2 sequences are MDHEN and SYDVKM. V gave up 7 bases and J gave up 5 bases, with 17 bases separating them. The CDR3 is 14 residues long. The CDR3 loop is CASKLRPTGETQYF. The CDR3 region has the DNA TGTGCCAGCAAGTTGAGGCCGACCGGGGAGACCCAGTACTTC.

V gene TRBV28 combines with J gene TRBJ1-3; D not resolved. Per the germline V gene, CDR1 is MDHEN and CDR2 is SYDVKM. The CDR3 consists of 15 residues. Trimming shortened V by 1 base and J by 2 bases, and 9 bases separated the two germline ends. Written as DNA, the CDR3 is TGTGCCAGCAGTTTATCATCCGGAGCTGGAAACACCATATATTTT. Encoded protein: CASSLSSGAGNTIYF. Combining the CDR3 with reference TRBV28 and TRBJ1-3 gives the whole variable domain DVKVTQSSRYLVKRTGEKVFLECVQDMDHENMFWYRQDPGLGLRLIYFSYDVKMKEKGDIPEGYSVSREKKERFSLILESASTNQTSMYLCASSLSSGAGNTIYFGEGSWLTVV.

J is TRBJ2-3 and V is TRBV5-1; 7 nucleotides agree with TRBD1. CDR1 SGHRS and CDR2 YFSETQ come from the germline V gene. The CDR3 extends over 12 amino acids. J gave up 3 bases and V 7 bases, and 2 bases lay outside the gene matches. Here the CDR3 DNA reads TGCGCCAGCGGGGACAGTACAGATACGCAGTATTTT. This codes for CASGDSTDTQYF. The variable domain in full, with the rest retrieved from reference TRBV5-1 and TRBJ2-3, is KAGVTQTPRYLIKTRGQQVTLSCSPISGHRSVSWYQQTPGQGLQFLFEYFSETQRNKGNFPGRFSGRQFSNSRSEMNVSTLELGDSALYLCASGDSTDTQYFGPGTRLTVL.

The V and J genes are TRBV10-3 and TRBJ2-1; TRBD2 matches 10 bases. J gave up 6 bases and V 7 bases, and 6 bases lay outside the gene matches. Looked up from germline, CDR1 is ENHRY and CDR2 is SYGVKD. The CDR3 loop spans 14 amino acids. CDR3 loop: CAIKGTSATNEQFF. CDR3 bases: TGTGCCATCAAAGGGACTAGCGCAACCAATGAGCAGTTCTTC.

V gene TRBV5-1 combines with J gene TRBJ2-5, with TRBD2 matching 10 bases. This CDR3 spans 16 amino acids. Trimming at V came to 4 bases and at J to 4 bases, leaving 10 bases not matched to a gene. Germline CDR1 and CDR2: SGHRS and YFSETQ. CDR3 in amino acids: CASSPRIAGGGETQYF. CDR3 coding DNA: TGCGCCAGCAGCCCACGGATAGCGGGAGGAGGAGAGACCCAGTACTTC.

This chain joins TRBV13 and TRBJ1-2; D is possibly TRBD1 (5 bases). Germline loops: CDR1 PRHDT, CDR2 FYEKMQ (reference sequence). V shed 5 bases and J shed 8 bases, with 18 bases lying between them. The CDR3 loop spans 14 amino acids. CDR3 residues: CASSDSRGRGGYTF. CDR3 in DNA: TGTGCCAGCAGCGATTCTAGGGGCCGAGGAGGCTACACCTTC.

V is TRBV2 and J is TRBJ1-5; D is perhaps TRBD1 (5 bases). The V and J ends lost 10 bases and 2 bases respectively, with 12 bases between them. CDR1 and CDR2 (germline): SNHLY, FYNNEI. The CDR3 loop spans 13 amino acids. The CDR3 loop is CATSLGGNQPQHF. CDR3 DNA sequence: TGTGCCACCTCTTTAGGGGGCAATCAGCCCCAGCATTTT.